The source of this TCR beta chain is a study of T cell responses to AZD1222 COVID-19 vaccine. General study findings and limits: No day 14 peak samples; only post-peak repertoires were characterized. Females made up more of the donors, who were largely white British, and clonal diversity may have come out too low.

The CDR3 has 15 amino acids. V lost 2 bases and J 1 base, leaving 11 bases between the germline ends. Germline V lookup: CDR1 MNHEY, CDR2 SVGEGT. Generated by immunoSEQ multiplex PCR, the TCRdb table keeps only in-frame clones and is missing some. Among 150,000 to 200,000 clones listed, around 88% were seen once. As for this clone: The antigen is unknown.

This chain uses TRBV6-2 or TRBV6-3 with TRBJ1-1, with a tentative D call TRBD1 (5 bases). Sample: peripheral blood, taken on day 0 of AZD1222 vaccination. The clonotype originates from an adult in good health. In DNA, the CDR3 is TGTGCCAGCAGTTACCCCGACAGTGGGAACACTGAAGCTTTCTTT. Translating gives CASSYPDSGNTEAFF.